This passage covers 22 T cell receptor beta chains from one sample sequenced in a study of T-cell reconstitution after alpha-beta-depleted transplantation in children. This sample's TCRbeta library carried unique molecular identifier barcodes. TCRdb re-called the PCR reads with MiXCR, one entry per CDR3 protein. The sample holds 500,000 or so distinct CDR3 sequences, about an eighth seen once. The sequenced sample was PBMCs, mostly from graft donor cells, obtained 180 days after TCRalphabeta/CD19-depleted stem cell transplant. The origin of the receptors is a female patient aged 2-9 years who had a stem cell transplant for aplastic anemia, so the T cells may come from the graft donor.

CDR3 region: CSARARLAGGDEQYV. CDR3 sequence (DNA): TGCAGTGCTAGGGCTCGACTAGCGGGAGGCGACGAGCAGTACGTC. This chain joins TRBV20-1 and TRBJ2-7; 13 bases are shared with TRBD2. Trimming at V came to 3 bases and at J to 5 bases, leaving 7 bases not matched to a gene. The CDR3 is 15 amino acids. Germline CDR1 DFQATT, CDR2 SNEGSKA (reference sequence).

There are a few counts of this clonotype. The chain combines TRBV6-2 or TRBV6-3 with TRBJ2-5; 13 bases are shared with TRBD2. The CDR3 is 19 residues long. V gave up 6 bases and J gave up 5 bases; unmatched junction bases: 18. Germline CDR1 reads MNHEY; CDR2 reads SVGEGT. This CDR3 is CASSPRFGTSGKEWETQYF. The DNA for the CDR3 is TGTGCCAGCAGCCCCCGGTTTGGGACTAGCGGGAAGGAGTGGGAGACCCAGTACTTC.

This clonotype has more than one count but fewer than ten. The chain recombines TRBV15 with TRBJ1-2; 10 positions agree with TRBD1. V was pared by 8 bases and J by 2 bases, with 5 bases of the junction left unmatched. Per the germline V gene, CDR1 is LNHNV and CDR2 is YYDKDF (reference sequence). The CDR3 is 14 residues long. CDR3 in DNA: TGTGCCACCGTCGAGGACAGGGGGAACTATGGCTACACCTTC. It yields the protein CATVEDRGNYGYTF.

The chain uses TRBV20-1 and TRBJ2-2, with 8 positions matching TRBD2. Germline assignment: CDR1 DFQATT and CDR2 SNEGSKA (reference sequence). Losses at the gene ends were 3 bases for V and 6 bases for J; bases not matched to a gene: 15. The CDR3 extends over 17 amino acids. CDR3 sequence reads: CSASLTSASRRAGELFF. For the CDR3, the DNA is TGCAGTGCTAGTCTGACTAGCGCCAGCCGCAGGGCCGGGGAGCTGTTTTTT.

This clonotype showed up just a few times. The genes are TRBV24-1 and TRBJ2-1; TRBD2 agrees at 7 bases. V gave up 2 bases and J gave up 7 bases; unmatched junction bases: 19. The length of the CDR3 is 19 residues. The germline V gene encodes CDR1 KGHDR and CDR2 SFDVKD. The CDR3 DNA reads as TGTGCCACCAGTGATTCCTATTGGGTTATTGGCGGGAGCGGTAATGAGCAGTTCTTC. Its translation is CATSDSYWVIGGSGNEQFF.

The V and J genes are TRBV20-1 and TRBJ2-7; 12 nucleotides align to TRBD2. Germline trimming cut 5 bases from V and 6 bases from J; bases unmatched to any gene: 5. Germline-derived CDR1 and CDR2 are DFQATT and SNEGSKA (reference sequence). The CDR3 totals 13 residues. This chain's CDR3 is CSAPRLAGAEQYF. CDR3 in DNA: TGCAGTGCTCCTAGACTAGCGGGAGCCGAGCAGTACTTC.

The V call is TRBV6-2 or TRBV6-3, the J call TRBJ2-1; TRBD1 agrees at 7 bases. V dropped 2 bases and J dropped 4; count of bases not matched to a gene: 23. The CDR3 loop spans 21 amino acids. Germline assignment: CDR1 MNHEY and CDR2 SVGEGT. CDR3 nucleotide sequence: TGTGCCAGCAGTTACCGAAACAGGGGCCTAGGCCGCTTCGTGACTTACAATGAGCAGTTCTTC. Its translation: CASSYRNRGLGRFVTYNEQFF.

In regard to this clonotype: This may be a read error: a much more frequent sequence differs by one nucleotide. The chain carries TRBV7-6 and TRBJ2-1; 12 bases align to TRBD2. J gave up 6 bases and V 1 base, and 7 bases lay outside the gene matches. The CDR3 is 17 residues long. Germline V CDR1 and CDR2: SGHVS, FNYEAQ. CDR3 DNA: TGTGCCAGCAGCTTAGAGACTCTAGCGGGGGGGTCCAATGAGCAGTTCTTC. Translated, it gives CASSLETLAGGSNEQFF.

The V and J genes are TRBV20-1 and TRBJ2-1; a possible D gene is TRBD2 (6 bases). The germline CDR1 and CDR2 sequences are DFQATT and SNEGSKA (reference sequence). Trimming removed 1 base from V and 0 bases from J, with 7 bases in between. CDR3 length: 14 amino acids. CDR3 residues: CSARGGASYNEQFF. CDR3 nucleotide sequence: TGCAGTGCTAGAGGCGGGGCCTCCTACAATGAGCAGTTCTTC.

This clonotype has just a few counts. The chain joins TRBV20-1 to TRBJ2-7, with a possible D match to TRBD1 (5 bases). With 4 bases removed from V and 4 bases from J, the gap between germline ends came to 17 bases. The CDR3 is 14 amino acids. Per the germline V gene, CDR1 is DFQATT and CDR2 is SNEGSKA (reference sequence). The CDR3 sequence: CSANRPQGKYEQYF. The CDR3 DNA follows: TGCAGTGCTAATCGGCCCCAGGGAAAATACGAGCAGTACTTC.

This clonotype has just a few counts. CDR3 protein: CASSGVAGGPSDTQYF. CDR3 nucleotides: TGTGCCAGCAGCGGCGTAGCGGGAGGGCCATCAGATACGCAGTATTTT. The V call is TRBV11-3, the J call TRBJ2-3, with 11 bases aligning to TRBD2. The V gene end was trimmed by 5 bases and the J gene end by 4 bases; junction bases not matched to a gene: 8. The germline CDR1 and CDR2 sequences are SGHNT and YENEEA. This CDR3 is built from 16 residues.

This clonotype has just a few counts. V gene TRBV3-1 combines with J gene TRBJ2-1; D call uncertain. Trimming stripped 4 bases from V and 5 bases from J, with 9 bases between. The CDR3 totals 13 residues. CDR1 and CDR2 (germline): LGHDT, YNNKEL (reference sequence). The CDR3 bases are TGTGCCAGCAGCCCGACGGTCGACAATGAGCAGTTCTTC. Encoded protein: CASSPTVDNEQFF.

The table lists this clonotype with many counts. The chain links TRBV6-5 to TRBJ2-2; no clear D. V was pared by 2 bases and J by 3 bases, with 13 bases between. The germline V gene has CDR1 MNHEY and CDR2 SVGAGI. The CDR3 sequence is 16 residues long. CDR3 loop: CASSYRAFDDTGELFF. DNA of the CDR3: TGTGCCAGCAGTTACCGGGCGTTCGACGACACCGGGGAGCTGTTTTTT.

In its sample, this clonotype was seen a few times. The chain carries TRBV20-1 and TRBJ2-7; D is unclear. This CDR3 spans 14 amino acids. V shed 4 bases and J shed 4 bases, with 17 bases lying between them. The V gene's germline CDR1 is DFQATT and CDR2 SNEGSKA (reference sequence). Here the CDR3 reads CSAKMIGQPYEQYF. The CDR3 coding sequence is TGCAGTGCTAAAATGATCGGCCAACCTTACGAGCAGTACTTC.

This clonotype was seen a handful of times. The V and J genes are TRBV7-2 and TRBJ2-3; D remains unclear. Trimming removed 0 bases from V and 1 base from J, with 5 bases in between. Per the germline V gene, CDR1 is SGHTA and CDR2 is FQGNSA. CDR3 size: 14 residues. The CDR3 is CASSLAVGTDTQYF. CDR3 DNA sequence: TGTGCCAGCAGCTTAGCGGTGGGCACAGATACGCAGTATTTT.

This clonotype was found a few times. J is TRBJ1-1 and V is TRBV20-1, with no clear D. Germline CDR1 is DFQATT and CDR2 is SNEGSKA (reference sequence). With 3 bases removed from V and 0 bases from J, the gap between germline ends came to 8 bases. The CDR3 length is 13 residues. CDR3 sequence: CSARNTLNTEAFF. CDR3 DNA sequence: TGCAGTGCTAGGAACACCTTGAACACTGAAGCTTTCTTT.

This chain's CDR3 is CASSLDRWTGEEPQHF. CDR3 in DNA: TGTGCCAGCAGCTTAGATAGGTGGACAGGCGAGGAGCCCCAGCATTTT. V usage is TRBV7-8 and J usage is TRBJ1-5; 7 nucleotides match TRBD1. After removal of 1 base from V and 8 bases from J, the junction contained 11 bases not matched to a gene. The CDR3 length is 16 residues. In germline, CDR1 is SGHVS, CDR2 FQNEAQ.

J is TRBJ1-5 and V is TRBV12-3 or TRBV12-4, with 7 bases aligning to TRBD1. With 6 bases clipped from V and 7 bases from J, the junction kept 12 bases outside the gene matches. The CDR3 contains 15 residues. In DNA form, the CDR3 reads TGTGCCAGCAGGGCGGTCGGAGGGGGCGAGCAGCCCCAGCATTTT. Its protein is CASRAVGGGEQPQHF.

This clonotype was picked up a small number of times. V is TRBV4-2 and J is TRBJ1-4; no definite D call. There are 15 residues in the CDR3. Germline V lookup: CDR1 LGHNA, CDR2 YNFKEQ. V shed 0 bases and J shed 4 bases, with 9 bases lying between them. In DNA form, the CDR3 reads TGTGCCAGCAGCCAAGAGGAGAGTTATAATGAAAAACTGTTTTTT. This translates into CASSQEESYNEKLFF.

The chain employs TRBV12-3 or TRBV12-4 and TRBJ2-1; the match to TRBD2 covers 8 bases. Losses at the gene ends were 10 bases for V and 14 bases for J; bases not matched to a gene: 16. The CDR3 contains 13 residues. CDR3 coding DNA: TGTGCCACCAGCCGCAGGGGTAGCGGGATCGAGTTCTTC. It specifies CATSRRGSGIEFF.

There are a few counts of this clonotype. J is TRBJ1-1 and V is TRBV6-2 or TRBV6-3; no firm D call. Germline values: CDR1 MNHEY, CDR2 SVGEGT. V was cut by 8 bases and J by 11 bases, with 21 bases left in between. The CDR3 totals 13 residues. The CDR3 region has the DNA TGTGCCAGCTTAGAATCCCCGGTTTTTGATGCTTTCTTT. It codes for CASLESPVFDAFF.

The rearrangement links TRBV11-1 to TRBJ1-1; no clear D gene. Germline V gives CDR1 SGHAT, CDR2 FQDESV (reference sequence). This CDR3 contains 20 residues. Trimming cost V 8 bases and J 7 bases, with 38 bases left between them. The CDR3 spells CASSRGRAGTTRCCYGEAFF. The CDR3 DNA reads as TGTGCCAGCTCCCGCGGGCGGGCAGGAACTACGAGGTGTTGTTACGGTGAAGCTTTCTTT. Using reference TRBV11-1 and TRBJ1-1 for the parts outside the CDR3, the full variable domain is EAEVAQSPRYKITEKSQAVAFWCDPISGHATLYWYRQILGQGPELLVQFQDESVVDDSQLPKDRFSAERLKGVDSTLKIQPAELGDSAMYLCASSRGRAGTTRCCYGEAFFGQGTRLTVV.